These 16 T cell receptor beta chains were all obtained from the same sample, sequenced in a study of blood T cells in healthy people across ages. PCR was performed a second time for about 7 to 11 cycles using a sample-barcoded 5' primer and a J-beta primer mix. TCRdb redid the calling of the 5' RACE reads with MiXCR, one entry per CDR3 protein. The repertoire consists of approximately 900,000 distinct CDR3 sequences, with 25% to 30% occurring once and the leading ten covering approximately 10%. The same specimen was also included in a second study, on T cells of mothers and their children.

The sequenced sample consisted of blood. All receptors come from a woman aged 40 to 50 in good health.

The chain carries TRBV2 and TRBJ2-5; 8 bases match TRBD2. The J call is doubtful: the DNA matches TRBJ2-7 better. The CDR3 spans 14 residues. Germline V lookup: CDR1 SNHLY, CDR2 FYNNEI. The CDR3 nucleotides read TGTGCCAGCATGTGGGAACGGGGGGGCGACGAGCAGTACTTC. It encodes CASMWERGGDEQYF.

This clonotype was seen a handful of times. V and J are TRBV28 and TRBJ1-2; 10 bases are a match to TRBD1. Per the germline V gene, CDR1 is MDHEN and CDR2 is SYDVKM. J was trimmed by 8 bases and V by 6 bases; bases with no gene match: 12. The CDR3 consists of 15 residues. The CDR3 here is CASRDRGSRLPGYTF. In DNA form, the CDR3 reads TGTGCCAGCAGGGACAGGGGGAGCCGATTGCCGGGCTACACCTTC.

This clonotype was counted only a few times. V is TRBV28 and J is TRBJ2-7, with 7 bases fitting TRBD1. The V gene's germline CDR1 is MDHEN and CDR2 SYDVKM. Trimming cost V 3 bases and J 0 bases; bases outside gene matches: 5. This CDR3 spans 15 amino acids. The CDR3 region has the DNA TGTGCCAGCAGTTTCAGGGGGAGATACTCCTACGAGCAGTACTTC. Protein sequence: CASSFRGRYSYEQYF.

The V call is TRBV7-3, the J call TRBJ1-1; weak D call: TRBD1 (5 bases). Germline-derived CDR1 and CDR2 are SGHTA and FQGTGA. V lost 5 bases and J lost 5, with 12 bases in between. There are 13 residues in the CDR3. For the CDR3, the DNA is TGTGCCAGCAGCCCGGAGTGGGGGACTGAAGCTTTCTTT. It encodes CASSPEWGTEAFF.

The chain recombines TRBV28 with TRBJ1-1; D is uncertain. The V end lost 6 bases, the J end lost 7 bases, and 12 bases lay between the germline ends. CDR3 length: 12 residues. Germline-derived CDR1 and CDR2 are MDHEN and SYDVKM. The CDR3 nucleotides read TGTGCCAGCAGCATGGGAGGCATTGAAGCTTTCTTT. This gives the protein CASSMGGIEAFF.

The table lists this clonotype with many counts. The germline gene is not matched at one end of the junction; a read error may be the cause. V and J are TRBV7-9 and TRBJ1-2; D gene ambiguous. CDR1 is SEHNR and CDR2 is FQNEAQ in the germline V gene (reference sequence). The CDR3 spans 11 residues. The CDR3 DNA follows: TGCGCCAGCAGCCGGAACTATGGCTACACCTTC. This gives the protein CASSRNYGYTF.

This rearrangement joins TRBV4-1 to TRBJ2-2, with D unresolved. V gave up 2 bases and J gave up 6 bases, with 10 bases separating them. The CDR3 runs 14 residues. CDR1 and CDR2 (germline): MGHRA, YSYEKL. This chain's CDR3 is CASSQSILAGELFF. CDR3 DNA sequence: TGCGCCAGCAGCCAATCTATATTGGCCGGGGAGCTGTTTTTT.

The genes are TRBV6-2 or TRBV6-3 and TRBJ2-3; D remains ambiguous. Germline loops: CDR1 MNHEY, CDR2 SVGEGT. Trimming stripped 7 bases from V and 2 bases from J, with 7 bases between. The CDR3 sequence is 12 residues long. Written as DNA, the CDR3 is TGTGCCAGCACCATGAACACAGATACGCAGTATTTT. Amino acids: CASTMNTDTQYF.

V and J are TRBV7-9 and TRBJ2-3; no definite D call. The CDR3 extends over 12 amino acids. The germline V and J ends were trimmed by 5 bases and 9 bases, with 12 bases remaining between them. In germline, CDR1 is SEHNR, CDR2 FQNEAQ (reference sequence). The CDR3 sequence is CASSPVGVTQYF. The CDR3 region has the DNA TGTGCCAGCAGCCCGGTAGGAGTCACGCAGTATTTT.

Comment on this clonotype: The CDR3 ends on some other residue instead of the conserved phenylalanine or tryptophan, so this is likely a read error. This chain uses TRBV29-1 with TRBJ1-3; D not resolved. This CDR3 spans 13 amino acids. Trimming stripped 0 bases from V and 1 base from J, with 4 bases between. Germline V gene sequence: CDR1 SQVTM, CDR2 ANQGSEA. The CDR3 loop reads CSVEELSGNTIYC. CDR3 in DNA: TGCAGCGTTGAAGAGTTGTCTGGAAACACCATATATTGT.

The gene calls are TRBV2 and TRBJ2-5, with TRBD1 as a possible D gene (5 bases). Trimming cost V 7 bases and J 1 base, with 13 bases left between them. There are 14 residues in the CDR3. Germline assignment: CDR1 SNHLY and CDR2 FYNNEI. The CDR3 nucleotides read TGTGCCAGCATGCGCGACAGATCCCAAGAGACCCAGTACTTC. It is translated as CASMRDRSQETQYF.

The chain combines TRBV27 with TRBJ2-3; the D gene is possibly TRBD2 (5 bases). V was cut by 5 bases and J by 5 bases, with 11 bases left in between. The CDR3 length is 13 residues. The V gene's germline CDR1 is MNHEY and CDR2 SMNVEV (reference sequence). The chain's CDR3 is CASSKRVEDTQYF. CDR3 sequence (DNA): TGTGCCAGCAGTAAGAGGGTAGAAGATACGCAGTATTTT.

This clonotype showed up many times. The chain recombines TRBV10-3 with TRBJ1-1; D perhaps matches TRBD1 (6 bases). The CDR3 loop spans 16 amino acids. The germline V gene encodes CDR1 ENHRY and CDR2 SYGVKD. Trimming removed 4 bases at V and 7 bases at J, with 22 bases between. The CDR3 region is CAISVLDVDSYREAFF. The CDR3 DNA reads TGTGCCATCAGTGTCCTCGACGTGGACAGTTATCGTGAAGCTTTCTTT.

This chain uses TRBV4-1 with TRBJ1-1; 10 positions match TRBD1. Per germline, CDR1 MGHRA and CDR2 YSYEKL. Trimming at V came to 3 bases and at J to 3 bases, leaving 4 bases not matched to a gene. This CDR3 is built from 15 residues. CDR3 sequence: CASSQDRGEDTEAFF. The CDR3 bases are TGCGCCAGCAGCCAGGACAGGGGGGAGGACACTGAAGCTTTCTTT.

The gene calls are TRBV10-2 and TRBJ2-1; 8 nucleotides line up with TRBD2. The CDR3 loop spans 15 amino acids. The ends lost 8 bases at V and 0 bases at J; junction bases unmatched: 6. Germline CDR1 is WSHSY and CDR2 is SAAADI. CDR3 amino acids: CASSGGDGSYNEQFF. Written as DNA, the CDR3 is TGCGCCAGCTCGGGAGGGGACGGCTCCTACAATGAGCAGTTCTTC.

Concerning this clonotype itself: A junction end diverges from the germline sequence, so it may reflect a read error. V gene TRBV11-2 combines with J gene TRBJ1-4; a possible D gene is TRBD1 (6 bases). CDR3 length: 16 residues. Germline values: CDR1 SGHAT, CDR2 FQNNGV. CDR3 in amino acids: CASSPLGHSTNEKRFF. DNA for the CDR3: TGTGCCAGCAGCCCCTTGGGACACTCAACTAATGAAAAACGGTTTTTT.